These 29 T cell receptor beta chains were all obtained from the same sample, sequenced in a study of blood T cell repertoires in COVID-19. Libraries were prepared by immunoSEQ multiplex PCR; TCRdb keeps only in-frame clonotypes and omits some of them. The data show roughly 140,000 clones, with 85% seen just once and around 6.2% held by the top ten. Sequenced input: PBMCs or T cells enriched from blood (not recorded which). Receptor source: a woman in her thirties or forties who had recovered from COVID-19.

As DNA, the CDR3 is TGCGCCAGCTCCGGGACCCAGGGGTCACCCCTCCACTTT. This gives the protein CASSGTQGSPLHF. The chain joins TRBV5-1 to TRBJ1-6; tentatively, D is TRBD1 (6 bases). V lost 7 bases to trimming and J lost 10 bases, with 15 bases between them. This CDR3 is built from 13 residues. Germline V gene sequence: CDR1 SGHRS, CDR2 YFSETQ.

This chain links TRBV27 with TRBJ1-1; D gene uncertain. This CDR3 spans 13 amino acids. From germline, CDR1 is MNHEY and CDR2 SMNVEV (reference sequence). V lost 5 bases, J lost 3 bases, and 10 bases lay in between. CDR3 bases: TGTGCCAGCAGTCCCGAGTACTACACTGAAGCTTTCTTT. Translating it yields CASSPEYYTEAFF.

The genes are TRBV5-8 and TRBJ1-5, with D hard to call. This CDR3 has 15 amino acids. Germline V gene sequence: CDR1 SGHTS, CDR2 YDEGEE. Between the trimmed V and J ends, which lost 1 base and 0 bases, there was a span of 8 bases. This chain's CDR3 is CASSLFRGSNQPQHF. The CDR3 nucleotides read TGTGCCAGCAGCTTGTTTCGGGGTAGCAATCAGCCCCAGCATTTT.

The chain joins TRBV3-1 (or the pseudogene TRBV3-2) to TRBJ2-7; D possibly corresponds to TRBD2 (6 bases). The CDR3 sequence is 15 residues long. Trimming cost V 3 bases and J 3 bases, with 15 bases left between them. CDR1 and CDR2 from the germline V gene are LGHDT and YNNKEL (reference sequence). The CDR3 DNA is TGTGCCAGCAGCCATCGGGGGAGGACGAACTACGAGCAGTACTTC. As protein: CASSHRGRTNYEQYF.

This clone was seen only once. The V call is TRBV28, the J call TRBJ1-1; D is possibly TRBD1 (6 bases). The germline gives CDR1 MDHEN, CDR2 SYDVKM. The germline V and J ends were trimmed by 1 base and 5 bases, with 26 bases remaining between them. The CDR3 covers 19 residues. DNA of the CDR3: TGTGCCAGCAGTTTATTCCCCTCTCTGGGGGCACGAGGTCGGACTGAAGCTTTCTTT. Protein product: CASSLFPSLGARGRTEAFF.

This clone is a singleton in its sample. This chain connects TRBV5-4 to TRBJ2-7; perhaps TRBD1 as D (6 bases). V dropped 0 bases and J dropped 2 bases, with 6 bases sitting between them. There are 13 residues in the CDR3. Germline-derived CDR1 and CDR2 are SGHNT and YYREEE (reference sequence). The CDR3 DNA reads TGTGCCAGCAGCTTGGACAGGGCCTACGAGCAGTACTTC. Translation gives CASSLDRAYEQYF.

This sequence joins TRBV27 and TRBJ2-3, with 7 bases matching TRBD1. Trimming at V came to 7 bases and at J to 4 bases, leaving 11 bases not matched to a gene. The CDR3 has 15 amino acids. Germline CDR1 is MNHEY and CDR2 is SMNVEV (reference sequence). CDR3 sequence: CASTPQGVRADTQYF. Written as DNA, the CDR3 is TGTGCCAGCACCCCCCAGGGGGTTAGGGCAGATACGCAGTATTTT.

The gene calls are TRBV2 and TRBJ1-3; no definite D call. This CDR3 region has 17 residues. The V end was cut by 0 bases, the J end by 0 bases, with 12 bases between. CDR1 is SNHLY, CDR2 FYNNEI, per germline. The CDR3 sequence: CASSEAAGPLSGNTIYF. Here the CDR3 DNA reads TGTGCCAGCAGTGAAGCGGCAGGTCCCCTCTCTGGAAACACCATATATTTT.

The chain couples TRBV5-1 to TRBJ1-1; possibly TRBD1 for D (6 bases). The germline V gene encodes CDR1 SGHRS and CDR2 YFSETQ. This CDR3 spans 15 amino acids. V was shortened by 0 bases and J by 1 base, with 10 bases between the two germline ends. The CDR3 coding sequence is TGCGCCAGCAGCTTGGGGGCGACAGGGAACACTGAAGCTTTCTTT. It codes for CASSLGATGNTEAFF.

The chain joins TRBV11-2 to TRBJ1-6; D unresolved. The CDR3 totals 16 residues. V was shortened by 1 base and J by 8 bases, with 15 bases between the two germline ends. Germline V CDR1 and CDR2: SGHAT, FQNNGV. CDR3 DNA sequence: TGTGCCAGCAGCTTAGTTTGGGCCCCAGGCGATTCACCCCTCCACTTT. Translated: CASSLVWAPGDSPLHF.

This chain connects TRBV5-1 to TRBJ1-2; 7 nucleotides agree with TRBD1. Looked up from germline, CDR1 is SGHRS and CDR2 is YFSETQ. V shed 3 bases and J 7 bases; nucleotides not matched to a gene: 3. The CDR3 sequence is 12 residues long. The CDR3, as DNA: TGCGCCAGCAGCTACAACAGGGGTGGCTACACCTTC. Translation: CASSYNRGGYTF.

The chain combines TRBV10-3 with TRBJ1-1; D uncertain. CDR3 length equals 14 residues. V was trimmed by 0 bases and J by 3 bases, leaving 8 bases between them. Germline CDR1 and CDR2: ENHRY and SYGVKD. The CDR3 DNA sequence: TGTGCCATCAGTGAGTCGAGAACCGACACTGAAGCTTTCTTT. Its translation is CAISESRTDTEAFF.

This CDR3 is CASSLYGLAPTDTQYF. CDR3 coding DNA: TGCGCCAGCAGCCTTTACGGACTAGCCCCCACAGATACGCAGTATTTT. The V gene is TRBV4-1, the J gene TRBJ2-3, with 8 bases matching TRBD2. The CDR3 consists of 16 residues. Germline V lookup: CDR1 MGHRA, CDR2 YSYEKL. The ends lost 4 bases at V and 2 bases at J; junction bases unmatched: 8.

The V gene is TRBV19, the J gene TRBJ1-1, with a weak D call TRBD1 (5 bases). CDR1 is LNHDA, CDR2 SQIVND, per germline (reference sequence). V lost 2 bases to trimming and J lost 6 bases, with 19 bases between them. The CDR3 is 16 residues long. The CDR3, as DNA: TGTGCCAGTAGTATACGAGCGTCAAGGCGGGGGTCTGAAGCTTTCTTT. It specifies CASSIRASRRGSEAFF.

CDR3 nucleotide sequence: TGTGCCAGCAGCGACAGATCCGAGATGACAGGGCCCTACGAGCAGTACTTC. This sequence encodes CASSDRSEMTGPYEQYF. The chain has TRBV13 and TRBJ2-7, with 7 positions matching TRBD1. CDR1 is PRHDT, CDR2 FYEKMQ, per germline (reference sequence). V lost 5 bases and J lost 2; bases outside the gene matches: 15. This CDR3 comprises 17 residues.

The chain has TRBV30 and TRBJ1-4; D remains ambiguous. Germline V gene sequence: CDR1 GTSNPN, CDR2 SVGIG (reference sequence). This CDR3 region has 15 residues. V was shortened by 1 base and J by 4 bases, with 13 bases between the two germline ends. The DNA of the CDR3 is TGTGCCTGGAGTGCCCCAGGAGGCCTTAATGAAAAACTGTTTTTT. Translated: CAWSAPGGLNEKLFF.

This clone appeared a single time. This rearrangement joins TRBV11-2 to TRBJ1-3; D might be TRBD1 (5 bases). The V end lost 5 bases, the J end lost 8 bases, and 13 bases lay between the germline ends. Per germline, CDR1 SGHAT and CDR2 FQNNGV. The CDR3 is 13 residues long. DNA of the CDR3: TGTGCCAGCAGCCTGACAGCTGCGGACACCATATATTTT. Its protein product is CASSLTAADTIYF.

This chain links TRBV3-1 (or the pseudogene TRBV3-2) with TRBJ1-2; D perhaps matches TRBD1 (5 bases). V was shortened by 0 bases and J by 7 bases, with 18 bases between the two germline ends. The CDR3 sequence is 16 residues long. Germline CDR1 LGHDT, CDR2 YNNKEL (reference sequence). CDR3 region: CASSQDAIQGLGGYTF. CDR3 DNA: TGTGCCAGCAGCCAAGACGCTATCCAGGGATTGGGTGGCTACACCTTC.

This chain connects TRBV24-1 to TRBJ1-2; D gene uncertain. Deletions cut 3 bases from V and 4 bases from J, with 2 bases between. CDR1 and CDR2 (germline): KGHDR, SFDVKD. The CDR3 spans 11 residues. The CDR3: CATSDLYGYTF. CDR3 sequence (DNA): TGTGCCACCAGTGATCTCTATGGCTACACCTTC.

The chain links TRBV6-1 to TRBJ1-6; perhaps TRBD1 as D (6 bases). The CDR3 totals 14 residues. The germline CDR1 and CDR2 sequences are MNHNS and SASEGT. The V gene lost 1 base and the J gene lost 12 bases, with 13 bases spanning the gap. The CDR3 region has the DNA TGTGCCAGCAGTGAAGGGACAGCATTAATACCCCTCCACTTT. This gives the protein CASSEGTALIPLHF.

The rearrangement links TRBV3-1 (or the pseudogene TRBV3-2) to TRBJ1-1; D is uncertain. V was pared by 0 bases and J by 7 bases, with 9 bases between. Germline V lookup: CDR1 LGHDT, CDR2 YNNKEL (reference sequence). This CDR3 spans 13 amino acids. The CDR3, as DNA: TGTGCCAGCAGCCAAGATGAGTACAGTGAAGCTTTCTTT. This encodes CASSQDEYSEAFF.

This clone has only a few counts. The V call is TRBV29-1, the J call TRBJ2-2; 14 bases are shared with TRBD2. The CDR3 sequence is 19 residues long. Germline V gene sequence: CDR1 SQVTM, CDR2 ANQGSEA. The V gene end was trimmed by 0 bases and the J gene end by 1 base; junction bases not matched to a gene: 7. The CDR3 nucleotides are TGCAGCGTTGAAGATCGGGCGGGGACTAGCGGGAGGAACACCGGGGAGCTGTTTTTT. It encodes CSVEDRAGTSGRNTGELFF.

This clone was found once. The rearrangement uses TRBV24-1 and TRBJ2-3; a possible D gene is TRBD2 (6 bases). This CDR3 is 11 amino acids long. V was clipped by 7 bases and J by 6 bases, with 7 bases between them. Per the germline V gene, CDR1 is KGHDR and CDR2 is SFDVKD. The CDR3 sequence: CATSGGDTQYF. The DNA of the CDR3 is TGTGCCACCAGCGGGGGTGATACGCAGTATTTT.

This rearrangement joins TRBV23-1 to TRBJ1-5; TRBD1 is a possible D gene (6 bases). TRBV23-1 falls under the ORF class, with uncertain function. The CDR3 length is 18 residues. Trimming left V 4 bases short and J 10 bases short, with 29 bases between. The CDR3 here is CASSRVPTSGHPYEPQHF. CDR3 DNA sequence: TGCGCCAGCAGTCGCGTGCCAACGTCGGGACACCCGTACGAACCCCAGCATTTT.

DNA for the CDR3: TGTGCCAGTAGTATTACCGGCTATGGCTACACCTTC. This gives the protein CASSITGYGYTF. The genes are TRBV19 and TRBJ1-2; the D is unclear. Germline CDR1 reads LNHDA; CDR2 reads SQIVND (reference sequence). There are 12 residues in the CDR3. The V end lost 3 bases, the J end lost 4 bases, and 6 bases lay between the germline ends. Full variable domain (remainder filled in from reference TRBV19 and TRBJ1-2): DGGITQSPKYLFRKEGQNVTLSCEQNLNHDAMYWYRQDPGQGLRLIYYSQIVNDFQKGDIAEGYSVSREKKESFPLTVTSAQKNPTAFYLCASSITGYGYTFGSGTRLTVV.

V is TRBV5-1 and J is TRBJ2-7, with D unresolved. Deletions cut 4 bases from V and 1 base from J, with 9 bases between. The germline V gene has CDR1 SGHRS and CDR2 YFSETQ. This CDR3 is 13 amino acids long. CDR3 DNA: TGCGCCAGCAGCCAGACTGCGTCCTACGAGCAGTACTTC. It codes for CASSQTASYEQYF.

V usage is TRBV11-2 and J usage is TRBJ2-2, with D possibly matching TRBD1 (6 bases). The CDR3 has 15 residues. V was clipped by 2 bases and J by 4 bases, with 11 bases between them. The V gene's germline CDR1 is SGHAT and CDR2 FQNNGV. CDR3 DNA: TGTGCCAGCAGCTTAAACAGGGTACTCACCGGGGAGCTGTTTTTT. Amino acid sequence: CASSLNRVLTGELFF.

The chain is built from TRBV29-1 and TRBJ1-5; D is perhaps TRBD1 (6 bases). Between the trimmed V and J ends, which lost 6 bases and 11 bases, there was a span of 14 bases. The V gene's germline CDR1 is SQVTM and CDR2 ANQGSEA. The CDR3 totals 11 residues. Written as DNA, the CDR3 is TGCAGCGTCCTACAGGGTATGGCCCAGCATTTT. The encoded protein is CSVLQGMAQHF.

V usage is TRBV9 and J usage is TRBJ2-1; tentatively, D is TRBD1 (6 bases). The V and J ends lost 2 bases and 6 bases respectively, with 15 bases between them. The CDR3 has 15 amino acids. The germline CDR1 and CDR2 sequences are SGDLS and YYNGEE. CDR3 amino acids: CASSVGTTRANEQFF. CDR3 nucleotides: TGTGCCAGCAGCGTCGGGACAACTCGTGCCAATGAGCAGTTCTTC.